This is a list of T cell receptor beta chains from one sample in a study of cytomegalovirus exposure and HLA in healthy donors. This table comes from immunoSEQ multiplex PCR, and its TCRdb copy is limited to in-frame clones, with some not included. There are about 96,000 clones in the sample; about four fifths occur only once, and 3% lies in the top ten. The source material was PBMCs. These receptors all come from a female donor in good health and CMV-seropositive. CDR3s leave out the opening cysteine and the closing phenylalanine or tryptophan.

V gene	J gene	CDR3 protein
TRBV28	TRBJ2-5	ASSLGREETQY
TRBV9	TRBJ2-1	ASKGGAHNEQF
TRBV25-1	TRBJ2-7	ASTAGSYEQY
TRBV9	TRBJ1-6	ASSVAPRDNSPLH
TRBV25-1	TRBJ2-2	ASSWAGRGGELF
TRBV13	TRBJ1-5	ASSLGRGFNQPQH
TRBV28	TRBJ1-2	ASSLIRGHGYT
TRBV29-1	TRBJ2-1	SVGGLAAYNEQF
TRBV6-5	TRBJ2-2	ASSYSQGAGGELF
TRBV25-1	TRBJ1-1	ASSEGNAGEAF
TRBV30	TRBJ1-6	AWSHHLMSGVSPLH
TRBV15	TRBJ1-2	ATLTDRGHPTGGYT
TRBV18	TRBJ2-5	ASSPPSSQETQY
TRBV5-8	TRBJ1-1	ASSHRDLNTEAF
TRBV29-1	TRBJ1-4	SARTQEKLF
TRBV6-1	TRBJ1-1	ASSASGNLNTEAF
TRBV6-5	TRBJ1-3	ASSSSGSSGNTIY
TRBV5-1	TRBJ2-5	ASSPFSGGGRTQY
TRBV6-6	TRBJ1-1	ASGRYLEPEAF
TRBV7-6	TRBJ2-1	ASSPWQGSYNEQF
TRBV11-2	TRBJ2-7	ASSFQREVRNEQY
TRBV7-2	TRBJ1-5	ASSLATGDQPQH
TRBV7-2	TRBJ2-6	ASSPGGSRANVLT
TRBV11-2	TRBJ1-5	ASSLDIGAHNQPQH
TRBV4-3	TRBJ2-1	ASSRAASREQF
TRBV7-6	TRBJ2-7	ASSVSLSGRWY
TRBV10-3	TRBJ2-3	AISESVWGNTDTQY
TRBV7-9	TRBJ2-7	ASSSVLYEQY
TRBV4-1	TRBJ2-7	ASSQERTGRPYEQY
TRBV29-1	TRBJ1-1	SGRTGGEAF
TRBV7-9	TRBJ1-1	ASSSPTGPNEAF
TRBV5-1	TRBJ2-7	ASSYDRGTYEQY
TRBV2	TRBJ2-1	ASSDRVSYNEQF
TRBV6-4	TRBJ2-7	ARLSGQGVYEQY
TRBV6-5	TRBJ2-5	ASRTGFETQY
TRBV7-9	TRBJ2-3	ASSSSGGDTQY
TRBV28	TRBJ1-1	AIRLLNTEAF
TRBV9	TRBJ2-3	ASSVGEDLSTDTQY
TRBV7-2	TRBJ2-7	ASSLVPGQSYEQY
TRBV6-1	TRBJ2-7	ASSPPTGGAEQY
TRBV28	TRBJ1-4	ASRGTGHNEKLF
TRBV7-2	TRBJ1-4	ASSSFSEKLF
TRBV7-9	TRBJ2-3	ASSDTLERDTQY
TRBV4-2	TRBJ1-2	ASSQEMRPYGYT
TRBV11-2	TRBJ1-2	ASSLGDRGPYGYT
TRBV29-1	TRBJ2-7	SVLRNSVEQY
TRBV20-1	TRBJ2-7	SAGRINEQY
TRBV10-1	TRBJ1-5	ASSDTGHRGDVTCNQPQH
TRBV7-2	TRBJ2-1	ASSLRLQGSGEQF
TRBV7-2	TRBJ2-3	ASSLVAGGGTDTQY
TRBV7-7	TRBJ2-3	ASSLEFTSGPTDTQY
TRBV11-2	TRBJ2-7	ASSHGQVYEQY
TRBV2	TRBJ1-3	ASSDPLTGTAGNTIY
TRBV7-9	TRBJ1-1	ASSRGGGSTEAF
TRBV6-1	TRBJ1-5	ASSAGNSNQPQH
TRBV7-2	TRBJ2-1	ASSQEGTSGTYEQF
TRBV28	TRBJ2-3	ASSYGQGFSTDTQY